Listed here are 7 T cell receptor beta chains from one sample, sequenced in a study of spatial heterogeneity in lung cancer. The time point was: blood at routine non-recurrence follow-up after resection. The authors sequenced whole RNA from tumor, nontumor lung or frozen PBMC without sorting. A single record per CDR3 protein comes from TCRdb applying MiXCR to the 5' RACE reads. The sample has about 52,000 distinct CDR3 sequences, roughly 7% seen once. The sequencing used PBMCs, collected at follow-up. These receptors came from a female donor with early-stage non-small cell lung cancer.

The chain links TRBV6-2 or TRBV6-3 to TRBJ2-7; 7 bases line up with TRBD1. The CDR3 sequence is 16 residues long. Germline loops: CDR1 MNHEY, CDR2 SVGEGT. Trimming removed 2 bases from V and 1 base from J; junction bases left unmatched: 8. CDR3 DNA: TGTGCCAGCAGTTACGGGGGTCGACAGGGTTCCTACGAGCAGTACTTC. Translation: CASSYGGRQGSYEQYF.

This clonotype was seen many times. The chain uses TRBV28 and TRBJ1-2; D gene ambiguous. This CDR3 region has 11 residues. CDR1 is MDHEN, CDR2 SYDVKM, per germline. The V gene lost 6 bases and the J gene lost 6 bases, with 8 bases spanning the gap. The CDR3: CASRKGDGYTF. The CDR3 DNA reads as TGTGCCAGCAGGAAGGGTGATGGCTACACCTTC.

There are a few counts of this clonotype. The gene calls are TRBV27 and TRBJ1-1, with 10 bases lining up with TRBD1. The germline gives CDR1 MNHEY, CDR2 SMNVEV (reference sequence). Trimming removed 6 bases from V and 3 bases from J; junction bases left unmatched: 1. There are 13 residues in the CDR3. The CDR3, as DNA: TGTGCCAGCAGAGGACAGGGGGACACTGAAGCTTTCTTT. Encoded protein: CASRGQGDTEAFF.

This clonotype was recorded at least ten times. The V and J genes are TRBV29-1 and TRBJ2-1; 8 positions match TRBD2. V lost 7 bases and J lost 0; bases outside the gene matches: 11. The germline gives CDR1 SQVTM, CDR2 ANQGSEA. The CDR3 sequence is 16 residues long. CDR3 loop: CSAPFSGARSYNEQFF. DNA for the CDR3: TGCAGCGCTCCGTTTAGCGGGGCCCGCTCCTACAATGAGCAGTTCTTC.

Many counts were recorded for this clonotype. The chain uses TRBV4-3 and TRBJ1-5, with 12 nucleotides matching TRBD1. Germline values: CDR1 LGHNA, CDR2 YSLEER. V was pared by 0 bases and J by 11 bases, with 11 bases of the junction left unmatched. The CDR3 consists of 17 residues. This CDR3 reads CASSQDRDRGPSRAQHF. The CDR3 DNA reads as TGCGCCAGCAGCCAAGATAGGGACAGGGGGCCTTCGAGGGCCCAGCATTTT.

This clonotype showed up just a few times. The chain couples TRBV29-1 to TRBJ2-3; the D call may be TRBD1 or TRBD2 (5 bases each). V shed 4 bases and J shed 4 bases, with 15 bases lying between them. There are 14 residues in the CDR3. Germline V gives CDR1 SQVTM, CDR2 ANQGSEA. The CDR3 reads CSVVDMRGPDTQYF. In nucleotides, the CDR3 is TGCAGCGTTGTAGACATGAGGGGCCCAGATACGCAGTATTTT.

Relative to its sample, this clonotype is medium-sized. CDR3 region: CASGFGHESEQFF. CDR3 nucleotide sequence: TGTGCTAGTGGTTTCGGACACGAAAGTGAGCAGTTCTTC. J is TRBJ2-1 and V is TRBV12-5, with a tentative D call TRBD1 (5 bases). V was cut by 3 bases and J by 9 bases, with 12 bases left in between. From germline, CDR1 is LGHNT and CDR2 FRNRAP. This CDR3 is built from 13 residues. The full variable domain, completed using reference TRBV12-5 and TRBJ2-1, is DARVTQTPRHKVTEMGQEVTMRCQPILGHNTVFWYRQTMMQGLELLAYFRNRAPLDDSGMPKDRFSAEMPDATLATLKIQPSEPRDSAVYFCASGFGHESEQFFGPGTRLTVL.